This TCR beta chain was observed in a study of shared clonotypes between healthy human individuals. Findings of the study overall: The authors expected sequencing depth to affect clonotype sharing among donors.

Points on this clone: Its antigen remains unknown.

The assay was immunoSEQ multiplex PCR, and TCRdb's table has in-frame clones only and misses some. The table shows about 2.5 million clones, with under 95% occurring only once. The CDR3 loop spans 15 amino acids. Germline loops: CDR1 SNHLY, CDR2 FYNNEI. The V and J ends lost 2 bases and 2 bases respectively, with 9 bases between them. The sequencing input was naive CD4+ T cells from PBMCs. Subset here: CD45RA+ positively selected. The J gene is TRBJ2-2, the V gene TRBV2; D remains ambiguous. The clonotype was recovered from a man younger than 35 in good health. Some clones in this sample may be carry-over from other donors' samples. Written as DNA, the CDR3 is TGTGCCAGCAGTGAATTTAGCCGAAACACCGGGGAGCTGTTTTTT. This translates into CASSEFSRNTGELFF.